Listed below are T cell receptor beta chains from one sample, sequenced in a study of early T cells in non-severe SARS-CoV-2 infection. TCRdb called the 5' RACE reads again in MiXCR, with one record for every CDR3 protein. The sample lists tens of thousands of distinct CDR3 sequences, roughly 4.9% seen once, with around 3.8% in the top ten. The sequenced material came from whole blood. The receptors here all came from an adult who was a healthcare worker with PCR-confirmed SARS-CoV-2 infection or an uninfected control (not recorded which). Both conserved end residues are part of each CDR3. The D gene is left open where the match is weak. A row's size may be missing; if present it is once, few, many or a size class.

TRBV18,many,-,TRBJ2-2,TGTGCCAGCTCTTCGATGATTGACGGGGAGCTGTTTTTT,CASSSMIDGELFF
TRBV14,many,TRBD1,TRBJ2-7,TGTGCCAGCAGCCAATTCCCGGGACAGGGGGCTGGCTACGAGCAGTACTTC,CASSQFPGQGAGYEQYF
TRBV27,many,TRBD1,TRBJ1-2,TGTGCCAGCAGTTTATCCCGGACAGGCTATGGCTACACCTTC,CASSLSRTGYGYTF
TRBV11-2,many,TRBD1,TRBJ1-5,TGTGCCAGCAGCTTAGTGGACAGGGTTAATCAGCCCCAGCATTTT,CASSLVDRVNQPQHF
TRBV12-3/TRBV12-4,many,-,TRBJ1-5,TGTGCCAGCAGTCCCAGACAGGCCAATCAGCCCCAGCATTTT,CASSPRQANQPQHF
TRBV6-2/TRBV6-3,many,-,TRBJ2-1,TGTGCCAGCAGGAAGGGAAGTGAGCAGTTCTTC,CASRKGSEQFF
TRBV2,many,-,TRBJ2-3,TGTGCCACCCCCGATACGGCAGATACGCAGTATTTT,CATPDTADTQYF
TRBV7-2,many,-,TRBJ2-3,TGTGCCAGCAGCCCCGAGTACACAGATACGCAGTATTTT,CASSPEYTDTQYF
TRBV12-3/TRBV12-4,-,TRBD2,TRBJ2-1,TGTGCCAGCAGTTCTAGCGGGAGGGCCTTTTTCTTC,CASSSSGRAFFF
TRBV7-7,medium-sized,-,TRBJ2-5,TGTGCCAGCAGCTTAGAAAGGGAAGAGACCCAGTACTTC,CASSLEREETQYF
TRBV18,few,-,TRBJ1-3,TGTGCCAGCTCACCAACAAGCGCTCCTGGAAACACCATATATTTT,CASSPTSAPGNTIYF
TRBV7-9,-,-,TRBJ2-1,TGTGCCAGCAGCTCCAACTATGAGCAGTTCTTC,CASSSNYEQFF
TRBV11-2,many,TRBD2,TRBJ2-3,TGTGCCAGCAGCCTACTGACTAGCGGGAGGAAGGATACGCAGTATTTT,CASSLLTSGRKDTQYF
TRBV6-6,-,TRBD1,TRBJ2-5,TGTGCCAGCAGTTACTCTGGACAGGGCCAAGAGACCCAGTACTTC,CASSYSGQGQETQYF
TRBV4-2,many,TRBD2,TRBJ2-7,TGTGCCAGCAGCCACGGGACTAGCGGCTACGAGCAGTACTTC,CASSHGTSGYEQYF
TRBV20-1,many,TRBD1,TRBJ2-3,TGCAGTGCTCACAAGACAGGGGATACAGATACGCAGTATTTT,CSAHKTGDTDTQYF
TRBV11-2,many,-,TRBJ2-1,TGTGCCAGCAAAAAGACGCCACAAAAAGCCGGGTCCTACAATGAGCAGTTCTTC,CASKKTPQKAGSYNEQFF
TRBV7-2,few,-,TRBJ1-1,TGTGCCAGCAGCTGGGGACACCAGAACACTGAAGCTTTCTTT,CASSWGHQNTEAFF
TRBV4-3,-,-,TRBJ2-2,TGCGCCAGCAGCCAAGATTTCTATCTAGAGACGAACACCGGGGAGCTGTTTTTT,CASSQDFYLETNTGELFF
TRBV28,-,-,TRBJ2-7,TGTGCCAGCAGTTTCGAACTAGGGGGAGCCTACGAGCAGTACTTC,CASSFELGGAYEQYF
TRBV29-1,many,-,TRBJ2-2,TGCAGCGTTGTCTGGAACACCGGGGAGCTGTTTTTT,CSVVWNTGELFF
TRBV19,few,-,TRBJ2-7,TGTGCCAGTAGTATGGTCACCAACCACGAGCAGTACTTC,CASSMVTNHEQYF
TRBV12-3/TRBV12-4,-,-,TRBJ2-1,TGTGCCAGCAGCTCTCGGAGCTCCTACAATGAGCAGTTCTTC,CASSSRSSYNEQFF
TRBV18,many,-,TRBJ1-2,TGTGCCAGCTCACCTTATGAGAGGGGGATAAACTATGGCTACACCTTC,CASSPYERGINYGYTF
TRBV12-3/TRBV12-4,many,-,TRBJ2-7,TGTGCCAGCAGCCTGGGGAGGCGTGCCACCTACGAGCAGTACTTC,CASSLGRRATYEQYF
TRBV29-1,many,-,TRBJ2-5,TGCAGCGTTGATAGAGACTTCAGCCTGGGGACCCAGTACTTC,CSVDRDFSLGTQYF
TRBV12-3/TRBV12-4,many,-,TRBJ2-3,TGTGCCAGCAACGAACTCCCCACAGATACGCAGTATTTT,CASNELPTDTQYF
TRBV6-1,-,-,TRBJ2-5,TGTGCCAGCAGCGGGGGAGGCAGTAAAGAGACCCAGTACTTC,CASSGGGSKETQYF
TRBV27,-,TRBD1,TRBJ2-2,TGTGCCAGCAGTTTTTCGGCAGGGGGCACCGGGGAGCTGTTTTTT,CASSFSAGGTGELFF
TRBV10-2,-,-,TRBJ2-1,TGCGCCAGCAGTTACGAGATGGGGTACGGCAATGAGCAGTTCTTC,CASSYEMGYGNEQFF
TRBV5-5,-,TRBD1,TRBJ1-1,TGTGCCAGCAGCGCAAAGACAGGGCTCACTGAAGCTTTCTTT,CASSAKTGLTEAFF
TRBV6-4,many,-,TRBJ2-6,TGTGCCCCCCTTCGAGGCAGGGGGGTTAGGGCCAACGTCCTGACTTTC,CAPLRGRGVRANVLTF
TRBV7-2,many,TRBD2,TRBJ2-4,TGTGCCAGCAGCTTCCAGCGGGAGAGCATTCAGTACTTC,CASSFQRESIQYF
TRBV11-2,few,-,TRBJ1-4,TGTGCCAGCAGCTTAACCCGGGCAGCGGCTAATGAAAAACTGTTTTTT,CASSLTRAAANEKLFF
TRBV10-3,many,-,TRBJ1-1,TGTGCCATCAGTCAGGGGATACCTGAAGCTTTCTTT,CAISQGIPEAFF
TRBV11-2,many,-,TRBJ2-3,TGTGCCAGCAGCTTAGATCGGGGCGATACGCAGTATTTT,CASSLDRGDTQYF
TRBV5-6,many,-,TRBJ2-7,TGTGCCAGCAGCTCGGACCTATACGAGCAGTACTTC,CASSSDLYEQYF
TRBV20-1,-,TRBD1,TRBJ2-5,TGCAGTGCTAATCCCCTGGGACAGGGAGGTCAAGAGACCCAGTACTTC,CSANPLGQGGQETQYF
TRBV5-4,-,TRBD2,TRBJ2-7,TGTGCCAGCAGCGCATGGGGCAGCGGGAGGATCGAGCAGTACTTC,CASSAWGSGRIEQYF
TRBV6-6,many,-,TRBJ2-7,TGTGCCAGCAGTTCGAAGGTTTACGAGCAGTACTTC,CASSSKVYEQYF
TRBV12-2,-,-,TRBJ2-7,TGTGCAAGTCGCTCGCGAGCCCTAGCGGGCGGTTCCTACGAGCAGTACTTC,CASRSRALAGGSYEQYF
TRBV20-1,many,TRBD2,TRBJ2-3,TGCAGTGCTAGAGGGTCTAGCGGGCCTCGCACAGATACGCAGTATTTT,CSARGSSGPRTDTQYF
TRBV5-1,many,-,TRBJ2-5,TGCGCCAGCAGCTTGAAGGGTCTAGACGGAGAGAACCAGTACTTC,CASSLKGLDGENQYF
TRBV5-1,-,TRBD1,TRBJ1-2,TGCGCCAGCAACTATGGGACAGACTATGGCTACACCTTC,CASNYGTDYGYTF
TRBV20-1,few,TRBD1,TRBJ1-4,TGCAGTGCTGAGTACGGGACAGCCTCAACTAATGAAAAACTGTTTTTT,CSAEYGTASTNEKLFF